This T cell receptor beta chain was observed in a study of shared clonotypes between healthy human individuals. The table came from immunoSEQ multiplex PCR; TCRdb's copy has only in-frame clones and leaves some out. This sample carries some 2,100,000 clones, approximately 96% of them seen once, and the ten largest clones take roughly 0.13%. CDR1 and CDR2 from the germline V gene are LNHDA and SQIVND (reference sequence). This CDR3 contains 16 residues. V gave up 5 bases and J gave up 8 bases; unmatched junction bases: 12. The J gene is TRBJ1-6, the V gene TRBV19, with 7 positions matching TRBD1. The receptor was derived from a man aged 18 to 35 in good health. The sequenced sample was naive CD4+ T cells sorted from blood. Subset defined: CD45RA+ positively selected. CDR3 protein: CASSETGRTFHSPLHF. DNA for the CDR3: TGTGCCAGTAGTGAGACAGGGCGTACTTTCCATTCACCCCTCCACTTT.